This paragraph covers one T cell receptor (beta chain) sequence. What it binds is not known. This specimen comes from a study of T cells in localized non-small cell lung cancer. Study-level points and caveats: Across samples, adjacent lung featured a median 57 of the top 100 tumor clones.

The trim removed 3 bases at V and 5 bases at J, leaving 3 bases unmatched. Germline CDR1 KGHSH, CDR2 LQKENI. The CDR3 is 15 residues long. Measured with immunoSEQ multiplex PCR; TCRdb has only the in-frame clones, and not every one. Of over 50,000 clones listed, approximately 80% are singletons. This chain links TRBV18 with TRBJ2-1; 11 bases fit TRBD2. This clonotype was obtained from a man between 40 and 75 years old with stage III lung adenocarcinoma. Sequenced here: peripheral blood mononuclear cells, sampled before any cancer treatment. CDR3 coding DNA: TGTGCCAGCTCACCTGGGACTAGCGGTGACAATGAGCAGTTCTTC. It specifies CASSPGTSGDNEQFF.